The following is a TCR beta chain sequence with its context. Source study methods: Amplification of reference gene primers was used by the study to estimate nucleated cell counts. TCRdb's copy holds only in-frame clones and misses some; the assay was immunoSEQ multiplex PCR. That table gives V, J and clone size, and the DNA gave D and trimming. The repertoire includes about 230,000 clones, approximately 84% of them detected once, and approximately 7.9% sits in the top ten. Trimming cost V 5 bases and J 7 bases; bases outside gene matches: 15. This CDR3 comprises 16 residues. Germline CDR1 SEHNR, CDR2 FQNEAQ (reference sequence). This sample is part of a study of blood T cell repertoires in COVID-19. The overall study: Whether acute or convalescent, the COVID-19 samples came from the United States, Italy and Spain. Sources were T cells, B-cell-depleted T cells, or PBMCs; the material itself was cDNA or gDNA.

The sequence was collected from a woman of 80 years or more with acute or convalescent COVID-19. The chain recombines TRBV7-9 with TRBJ1-1; the match to TRBD1 covers 8 bases. The sequencing sample was made of peripheral blood. The CDR3 sequence is CASSPAPSRGPYEAFF. The CDR3 DNA reads as TGTGCCAGCAGCCCTGCCCCGTCCAGGGGGCCCTATGAAGCTTTCTTT.